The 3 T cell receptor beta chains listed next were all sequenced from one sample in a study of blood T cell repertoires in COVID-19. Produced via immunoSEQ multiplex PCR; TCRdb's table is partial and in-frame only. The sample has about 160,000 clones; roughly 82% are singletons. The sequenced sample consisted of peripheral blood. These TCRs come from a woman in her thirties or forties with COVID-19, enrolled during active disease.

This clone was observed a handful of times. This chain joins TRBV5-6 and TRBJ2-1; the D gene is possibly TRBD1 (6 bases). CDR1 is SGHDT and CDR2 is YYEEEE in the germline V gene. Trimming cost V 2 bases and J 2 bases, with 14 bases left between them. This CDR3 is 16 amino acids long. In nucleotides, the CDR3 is TGTGCCAGCAGCTTACTACAGGGAACACCCTACAATGAGCAGTTCTTC. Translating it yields CASSLLQGTPYNEQFF.

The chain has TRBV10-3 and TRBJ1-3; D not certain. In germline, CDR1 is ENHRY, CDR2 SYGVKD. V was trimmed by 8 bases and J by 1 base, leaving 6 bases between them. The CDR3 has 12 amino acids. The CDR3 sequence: CAIAESGNTIYF. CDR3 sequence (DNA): TGTGCCATCGCGGAGTCTGGAAACACCATATATTTT.

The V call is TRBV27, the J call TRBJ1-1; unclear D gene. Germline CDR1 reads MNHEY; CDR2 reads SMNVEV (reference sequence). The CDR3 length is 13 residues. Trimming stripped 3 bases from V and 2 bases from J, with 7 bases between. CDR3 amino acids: CASSFWANTEAFF. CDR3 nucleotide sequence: TGTGCCAGCAGTTTTTGGGCAAACACTGAAGCTTTCTTT.